These 20 T cell receptor beta chains originate from one sample sequenced in a study of OX40 agonist ivuxolimab in advanced cancers. TCRdb keeps only in-frame clones here, not all; method: immunoSEQ multiplex PCR. The table has 35,000 or so clones, 82% seen once. Sequencing used CD4+ or CD8+ T cells sorted from blood, obtained in a trial of the OX40 agonist ivuxolimab. All receptors derive from an adult with an advanced solid tumor such as melanoma, head and neck, liver or kidney cancer.

This chain joins TRBV7-9 and TRBJ2-5, with 12 bases matching TRBD2. The CDR3 covers 15 residues. CDR1 and CDR2 (germline): SEHNR, FQNEAQ (reference sequence). V lost 2 bases to trimming and J lost 5 bases; unmatched junction nucleotides: 3. This chain's CDR3 is CASSLLAGGRETQYF. The DNA for the CDR3 is TGTGCCAGCAGCTTACTAGCGGGGGGGCGTGAGACCCAGTACTTC.

The table lists this clone with a few counts. This chain uses TRBV7-8 with TRBJ2-5; TRBD1 aligns across 7 bases. J lost 7 bases, V lost 4 bases, and 12 bases had no gene match. The CDR3 spans 15 residues. Germline CDR1 SGHVS, CDR2 FQNEAQ. The chain's CDR3 is CASSSAGTAVGTQYF. The CDR3, as DNA: TGTGCCAGCAGCTCCGCCGGGACAGCCGTAGGGACCCAGTACTTC.

This sequence joins TRBV27 and TRBJ2-7; maybe TRBD2 (6 bases). V lost 5 bases to trimming and J lost 3 bases, with 11 bases between them. Germline CDR1 reads MNHEY; CDR2 reads SMNVEV (reference sequence). The CDR3 runs to 13 residues. CDR3 coding DNA: TGTGCCAGCAGTAGATTAGCGGTCTACGAGCAGTACTTC. Translation gives CASSRLAVYEQYF.

V gene TRBV7-8 combines with J gene TRBJ1-1, with unresolved D. Germline V gene lookup returns CDR1 SGHVS and CDR2 FQNEAQ. The length of the CDR3 is 14 residues. V shed 0 bases and J shed 7 bases, with 12 bases lying between them. CDR3 region: CASSLAIRHGEAFF. The CDR3 bases are TGTGCCAGCAGCTTAGCGATACGACACGGTGAAGCTTTCTTT.

The chain has TRBV5-1 and TRBJ1-4, with TRBD1 identical over 7 bases. Germline CDR1 reads SGHRS; CDR2 reads YFSETQ. V shed 5 bases and J 4 bases; nucleotides not matched to a gene: 2. The CDR3 has 13 residues. This CDR3 reads CASSDRVNEKLFF. The CDR3 bases are TGCGCCAGCAGTGACAGGGTTAATGAAAAACTGTTTTTT.

CDR3 nucleotide sequence: TGTGCCAGCAGTCCCCGGGGACAGATCTTCTATGGCTACACCTTC. Translating it yields CASSPRGQIFYGYTF. The chain has TRBV27 and TRBJ1-2; 7 positions match TRBD1. The CDR3 totals 15 residues. Unmatched junction bases numbered 10, after V lost 5 bases and J lost 4 bases. Germline assignment: CDR1 MNHEY and CDR2 SMNVEV (reference sequence).

This clone was seen just once. The genes are TRBV7-8 and TRBJ1-3; maybe TRBD1 (5 bases). The CDR3 totals 15 residues. V lost 4 bases to trimming and J lost 1 base, with 11 bases between them. Per germline, CDR1 SGHVS and CDR2 FQNEAQ. CDR3 coding DNA: TGTGCCAGCAGCTCCAACAGGTTTTCTGGAAACACCATATATTTT. Amino acid sequence: CASSSNRFSGNTIYF.

J is TRBJ2-2 and V is TRBV11-2, with D possibly TRBD1 on 5 matching bases. The V end lost 5 bases, the J end lost 6 bases, and 16 bases lay between the germline ends. Germline lookup yields CDR1 SGHAT and CDR2 FQNNGV. This CDR3 has 15 amino acids. For the CDR3, the DNA is TGTGCCAGCAGCAACGGACATCCCAACGCCGGGGAGCTGTTTTTT. Protein product: CASSNGHPNAGELFF.

This rearrangement joins TRBV7-2 to TRBJ1-3; no clear D. The CDR3 runs 16 residues. The germline V gene has CDR1 SGHTA and CDR2 FQGNSA. V lost 2 bases and J 5 bases, leaving 16 bases between the germline ends. CDR3 sequence: CASSLTLERSRNTIYF. As DNA, the CDR3 is TGTGCCAGCAGCTTAACCCTCGAAAGGAGCAGAAACACCATATATTTT.

V gene TRBV6-1 combines with J gene TRBJ1-2; TRBD1 might be the D (6 bases). The ends were cut back, 6 bases at V and 5 bases at J, with 10 bases in the middle. Germline CDR1 and CDR2: MNHNS and SASEGT. The CDR3 is made up of 12 amino acids. The chain's CDR3 is CASRSQGYGYTF. The CDR3 bases are TGTGCCAGCAGAAGCCAGGGGTATGGCTACACCTTC.

The chain joins TRBV5-1 to TRBJ2-3; tentative D call: TRBD2 (6 bases). The CDR3 extends over 13 amino acids. Trimming left V 4 bases short and J 4 bases short, with 10 bases between. CDR1 SGHRS and CDR2 YFSETQ come from the germline V gene. CDR3 region: CASSPGLSDTQYF. As DNA, the CDR3 is TGCGCCAGCAGCCCGGGACTTTCAGATACGCAGTATTTT.

In its sample, this clone was seen a few times. Here the CDR3 DNA reads TGTGCCTGGAGCCGACAGGGCTACGAGCAGTACTTC. Translated, it gives CAWSRQGYEQYF. The chain carries TRBV30 and TRBJ2-7, with 7 bases lining up with TRBD1. The CDR3 length is 12 residues. The J segment lost 3 bases and the V segment lost 3 bases, leaving 2 bases of the junction unmatched. Germline loops: CDR1 GTSNPN, CDR2 SVGIG (reference sequence).

V is TRBV29-1 and J is TRBJ1-1, with D perhaps TRBD1 (6 bases). Per germline, CDR1 SQVTM and CDR2 ANQGSEA. The CDR3 consists of 13 residues. V lost 4 bases to trimming and J lost 2 bases, with 11 bases between them. The CDR3 DNA is TGCAGCGTTGTGACAGGCACAAACACTGAAGCTTTCTTT. It translates to CSVVTGTNTEAFF.

This chain uses TRBV5-1 with TRBJ1-2, with D hard to call. The germline V gene has CDR1 SGHRS and CDR2 YFSETQ. This CDR3 has 13 amino acids. Trimming removed 0 bases at V and 1 base at J, with 4 bases between. The CDR3 nucleotides read TGCGCCAGCAGCTTGGAGGTTAACTATGGCTACACCTTC. It encodes CASSLEVNYGYTF.

This clone was counted a few times. This chain joins TRBV10-1 and TRBJ2-3; TRBD2 matches 13 bases. Germline CDR1 reads WNHNN; CDR2 reads SYGVQD (reference sequence). This CDR3 comprises 15 residues. The V and J ends lost 8 bases and 4 bases, in that order; junction bases with no gene match: 6. CDR3 sequence reads: CASARTSGGPDTQYF. DNA for the CDR3: TGCGCCAGCGCCCGGACTAGCGGGGGCCCAGATACGCAGTATTTT.

The rearrangement joins TRBV6-6 to TRBJ1-2; 8 bases agree with TRBD1. This CDR3 has 13 amino acids. J gave up 8 bases and V 2 bases, and 4 bases lay outside the gene matches. Germline V lookup: CDR1 MNHNY, CDR2 SVGAGI (reference sequence). CDR3 nucleotides: TGTGCCAGCAGTTACATACAGGGGGACGGCTACACCTTC. Its protein is CASSYIQGDGYTF.

The chain is built from TRBV29-1 and TRBJ1-1; possible D gene TRBD1, 5 bases. Deletions cut 8 bases from V and 3 bases from J, with 13 bases between. The germline CDR1 and CDR2 sequences are SQVTM and ANQGSEA. This CDR3 is 12 amino acids long. The CDR3 DNA reads TGCAGCTCCCGTGGGGGGGACACTGAAGCTTTCTTT. The encoded protein is CSSRGGDTEAFF. The full variable domain, with the rest looked up from reference TRBV29-1 and TRBJ1-1, is SAVISQKPSRDICQRGTSLTIQCQVDSQVTMMFWYRQQPGQSLTLIATANQGSEATYESGFVIDKFPISRPNLTFSTLTVSNMSPEDSSIYLCSSRGGDTEAFFGQGTRLTVV.

This chain joins TRBV15 and TRBJ2-1; 7 positions agree with TRBD1. The CDR3 is 15 amino acids. With 8 bases clipped from V and 0 bases from J, the junction kept 7 bases outside the gene matches. Germline V lookup: CDR1 LNHNV, CDR2 YYDKDF (reference sequence). CDR3 residues: CATGRRQGSYNEQFF. The CDR3 nucleotides read TGTGCCACCGGGCGGAGACAGGGCTCCTACAATGAGCAGTTCTTC.

The V and J genes are TRBV5-5 and TRBJ2-7; D gene unclear. CDR1 and CDR2 (germline): SGHKS, YYEKEE (reference sequence). Trimming cost V 6 bases and J 0 bases, with 16 bases left between them. This CDR3 is built from 15 residues. The CDR3 DNA sequence: TGTGCCAGCACCAAGGCCGTACTAAGCTCCTACGAGCAGTACTTC. Encoded protein: CASTKAVLSSYEQYF.

The V gene is TRBV18, the J gene TRBJ1-2; D is undetermined. CDR3 length equals 13 residues. The germline V and J ends were trimmed by 2 bases and 7 bases, with 11 bases remaining between them. Germline lookup yields CDR1 KGHSH and CDR2 LQKENI. The CDR3 DNA reads as TGTGCCAGCTCACCAATGGAAGGAAGTGGCTACACCTTC. Translating it yields CASSPMEGSGYTF.